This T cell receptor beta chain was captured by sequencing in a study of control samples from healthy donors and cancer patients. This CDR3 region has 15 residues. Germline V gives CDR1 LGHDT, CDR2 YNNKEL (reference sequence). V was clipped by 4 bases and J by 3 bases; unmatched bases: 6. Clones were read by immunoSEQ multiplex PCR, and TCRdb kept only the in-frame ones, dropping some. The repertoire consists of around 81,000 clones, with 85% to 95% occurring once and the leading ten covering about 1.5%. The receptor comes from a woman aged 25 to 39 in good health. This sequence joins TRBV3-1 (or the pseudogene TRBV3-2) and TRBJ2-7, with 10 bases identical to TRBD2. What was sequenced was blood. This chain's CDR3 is CASSPRTSGLYEQYF. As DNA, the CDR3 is TGTGCCAGCAGCCCACGGACTAGCGGTCTCTACGAGCAGTACTTC.